This T cell receptor (beta chain) was sequenced for a study of patients and donors after allogeneic stem cell transplantation. This clonotype has a single count. Trimming took 0 bases from V and 0 from J, leaving 9 bases between them. The CDR3 is 16 amino acids. Per germline, CDR1 MGHRA and CDR2 YSYEKL. Via MiXCR, TCRdb re-called the RT-PCR reads, giving one row per CDR3 protein. The repertoire holds around 200,000 distinct CDR3 sequences, about 37% seen once, with around 10% in the top ten. Sequenced input: blood, either unsorted or a sorted T cell fraction (not recorded which). V gene TRBV4-1 combines with J gene TRBJ1-3, with D hard to call. The source is a human donor who was either an allogeneic HSCT recipient or a stem cell or donor lymphocyte infusion donor (not recorded which). It is not recorded whose cells these are; they may come from a transplant donor. CDR3 sequence (DNA): TGCGCCAGCAGCCAAGAGGGCAGACGCTCTGGAAACACCATATATTTT. It yields the protein CASSQEGRRSGNTIYF.